This T cell receptor (beta chain) derives from a study of vaccination and CD4 T cells after COVID-19 (dated 2022 in TCRdb). Some background on the complete study: Every convalescent patient had a positive nasal swab PCR test for SARS-CoV-2, with mild disease in nine patients and severe disease in one. Post-COVID blood samples from convalescent patients were collected a median of roughly 100 days after diagnosis, with a range of roughly 30 to 170 days. Each participant got two doses of either the Pfizer-BioNTech BNT162b2 vaccine (n=8) or the Moderna mRNA-1273 vaccine (n=2). Post-vaccine blood samples were obtained a median of about 70 days after the second vaccine dose, with a range of roughly 13 to 250 days. Overlapping spike peptide pools from SARS-CoV-2 and from the common cold coronaviruses HCoV-NL63, HCoV-OC43 and HCoV-229E were used as culture stimuli. The convalescent cohort included six males and four females, with two Hispanic individuals, seven Caucasians, two Asians and one multiracial person. The spike-specific CD4+ TCR repertoire was compared before and after mRNA vaccination in under 11 COVID-19 convalescent patients and a handful of infection-naive healthy vaccine recipients. Control cultures received a CEFX viral epitope pool as the positive control, an HIV-1 Nef peptide pool as the negative control, or no peptide. Results the study describes overall, beyond this receptor: Of the vaccine-specific clones found in convalescent patients, nearly all (304 of 307) were mono-reactive for SARS-CoV-2 spike instead of being cross-reactive with common cold coronaviruses. Relatively few convalescent patients were included in the study, and early timepoints after natural infection were not analyzed. The median count of SARS-CoV-2-reactive clonotypes went up from around 21 after infection to some 38 after vaccination, although the change was not significant. Among convalescent patients, a median roughly 90% of the SARS-CoV-2-reactive clones seen after vaccination appeared only after vaccination, which suggests priming specific to the vaccine.

Receptor amplification or capture employed PCR. DNA from cultured CD4+ T cells underwent TCR sequencing with the Oncomine TCR Beta short-read assay at the Johns Hopkins FTIC core. The QIAamp micro DNA kit was used to extract genomic DNA from the cultured CD4+ T cells. The Oncomine TCR Beta libraries from cultured CD4+ T cells were pooled using unique dual indexes and then sequenced on an Illumina iSeq 100. The published analysis was carried out like this. Non-productive sequences were filtered out, and CDR3s that did not start with C, did not end with F or W, or were shorter than 7 amino acids were discarded. Antigen-specific clonotypes were identified using the MANAFEST web application through comparison of peptide-stimulated wells with reference and other culture wells. For a clone to be called positive, the clone needed an FDR below 0.05, an odds ratio above 5, and a productive frequency above 0.1% in at least two of three replicate wells. A clonotype counted as cross-reactive if it showed significant expansion both in the SARS-CoV-2 spike wells and in at least one common cold coronavirus spike condition. Using R version 3.6.1, CDR3 homology was evaluated through Levenshtein distances (stringdist) along with unrooted phylogenetic trees (ape). TCRdb reran the public reads through fastp at Q25 and MiXCR, keeping productive beta chains. Each CDR3 protein gets just one entry, which takes the most common genes and DNA from the rows behind it. These V and J calls originate from TCRdb's pipeline instead of the authors' own analysis. The sample table contains roughly 15,000 distinct CDR3 sequences; only one count was recorded for 45% to 70% of them. Over 15% of the sample is held by the ten biggest clonotypes.

Worth noting for this clonotype: The antigen it binds to is not known. Base qualities are missing; no much larger clone stands one base away.

From its cysteine to its phenylalanine, the CDR3 spans 16 amino acids. The entry retains the CDR3 DNA only, 48 bases that are in frame from base 1. V and J are truncated by 5 bases and 5 bases respectively, leaving an intervening sequence of 18 bases. CDR1 SGHVS and CDR2 FQNEAQ are derived from the germline V gene. Explained via the paper, the treatment or condition label denotes: approximately nine-day PBMC culture with coronavirus spike peptide pools or control peptides (ViraFEST assay). The ViraFEST assay was used in the study, in which antigen-specific T cells were expanded with peptide pools and expanded clonotypes were subsequently identified by TCR sequencing. Positive SARS-CoV-2 PCR tests in the convalescent patients dated from March to December 2020, before Alpha, Beta and Delta variants emerged in the United States. Each well held approximately 2 million PBMCs cultured in IMDM containing roughly 5.5% human AB serum and approximately 9.4 IU/ml IL-2, with 10 ug/ml peptide pools added. Half of the culture medium was replaced with fresh IL-2-containing medium on days 3 and 7. CD4+ T cells were isolated after 10 days of culture through negative selection using the EasySep CD4+ T cell isolation kit. PBMCs were separated from whole blood using Ficoll-Paque Plus gradient centrifugation and then either used fresh or cryopreserved at -140C. Triplicate wells were generally used for each culture condition.

Sequencing input: CD4+ T cells from blood, cultured in vitro. The clonotype was recovered from a human donor who had recovered from COVID-19. This chain is built from TRBV7-8 and TRBJ2-2; perhaps TRBD1 is the D gene, with 6 bases matching. The DNA reads TGTGCCAGCAGCCTACAGGGTATTGGTGCGACCGGGGAGCTGTTTTTT. Translated, it gives CASSLQGIGATGELFF.